This T cell receptor (beta chain) was retrieved from a study of T cell clonality in common variable immunodeficiency. Per the germline V gene, CDR1 is SSHAT and CDR2 is FNYEAQ (reference sequence). This CDR3 is built from 16 residues. Libraries were prepared by immunoSEQ multiplex PCR; TCRdb keeps only in-frame clonotypes and omits some of them. The table lists about 52,000 clones, with no singletons. In the case of this clone: A junction end diverges from the germline sequence, so it may reflect a read error. The CDR3 is cut off 3 residues early in the read; its end comes from the germline J gene.

Sequenced material: peripheral blood mononuclear cells. The V call is TRBV7-7, the J call TRBJ2-5, with 11 bases lining up with TRBD1. The receptor was isolated from a person aged 18 to 70 in good health. The CDR3 bases that were read are TGTGCTAGCAGCTTAGGACAGGGGGCGTACCAAGAGACC. Translation gives CASSLGQGAYQET. The entire CDR3 is CASSLGQGAYQETQYF.